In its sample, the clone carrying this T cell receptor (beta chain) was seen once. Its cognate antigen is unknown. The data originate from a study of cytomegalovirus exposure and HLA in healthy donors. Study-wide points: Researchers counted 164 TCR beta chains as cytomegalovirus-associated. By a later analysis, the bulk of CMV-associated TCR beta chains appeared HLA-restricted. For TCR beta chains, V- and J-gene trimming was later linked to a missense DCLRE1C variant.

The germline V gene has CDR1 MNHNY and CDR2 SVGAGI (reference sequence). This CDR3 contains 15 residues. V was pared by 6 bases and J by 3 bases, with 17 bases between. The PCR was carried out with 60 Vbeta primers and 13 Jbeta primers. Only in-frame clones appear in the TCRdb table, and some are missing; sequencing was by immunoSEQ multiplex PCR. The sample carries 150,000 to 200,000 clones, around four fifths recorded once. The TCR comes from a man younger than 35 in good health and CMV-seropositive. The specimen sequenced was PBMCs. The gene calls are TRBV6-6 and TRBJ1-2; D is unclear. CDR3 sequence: CASRSKIGLDYGYTF. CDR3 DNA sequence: TGTGCCAGCAGATCAAAAATCGGGTTAGACTATGGCTACACCTTC.